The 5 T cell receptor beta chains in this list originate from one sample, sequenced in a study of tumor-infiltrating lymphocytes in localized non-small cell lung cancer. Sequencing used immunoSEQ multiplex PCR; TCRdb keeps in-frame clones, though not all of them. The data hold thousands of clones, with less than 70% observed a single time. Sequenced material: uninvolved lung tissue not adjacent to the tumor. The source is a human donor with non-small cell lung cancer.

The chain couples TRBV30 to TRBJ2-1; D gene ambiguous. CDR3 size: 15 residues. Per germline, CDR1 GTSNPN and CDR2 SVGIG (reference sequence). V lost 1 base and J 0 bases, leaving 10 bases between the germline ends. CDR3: CAWSGGPSSYNEQFF. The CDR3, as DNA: TGTGCCTGGAGTGGCGGACCTAGCTCCTACAATGAGCAGTTCTTC.

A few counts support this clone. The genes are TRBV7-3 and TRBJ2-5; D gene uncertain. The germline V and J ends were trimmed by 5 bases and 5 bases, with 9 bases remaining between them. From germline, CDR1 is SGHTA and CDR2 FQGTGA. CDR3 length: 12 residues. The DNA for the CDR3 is TGTGCCAGCAGCGCCTACGGGGAGACCCAGTACTTC. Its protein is CASSAYGETQYF.

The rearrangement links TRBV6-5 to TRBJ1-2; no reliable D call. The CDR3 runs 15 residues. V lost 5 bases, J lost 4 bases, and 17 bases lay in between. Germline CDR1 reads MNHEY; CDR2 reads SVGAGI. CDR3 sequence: CASSHNPGSSYGYTF. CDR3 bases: TGTGCCAGCAGTCACAACCCCGGGAGCTCCTATGGCTACACCTTC.

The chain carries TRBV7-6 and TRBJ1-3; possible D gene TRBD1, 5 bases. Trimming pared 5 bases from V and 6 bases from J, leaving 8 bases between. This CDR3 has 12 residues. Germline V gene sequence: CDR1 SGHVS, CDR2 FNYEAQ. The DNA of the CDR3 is TGTGCCAGCAGCCCGACAGTAAACACCATATATTTT. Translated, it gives CASSPTVNTIYF.

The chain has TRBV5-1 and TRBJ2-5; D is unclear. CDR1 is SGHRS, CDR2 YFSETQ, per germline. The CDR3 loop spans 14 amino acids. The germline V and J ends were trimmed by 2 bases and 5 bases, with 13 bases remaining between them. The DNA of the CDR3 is TGCGCCAGCAGCTTAGGTTCGGGTCGGGAGACCCAGTACTTC. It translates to CASSLGSGRETQYF.